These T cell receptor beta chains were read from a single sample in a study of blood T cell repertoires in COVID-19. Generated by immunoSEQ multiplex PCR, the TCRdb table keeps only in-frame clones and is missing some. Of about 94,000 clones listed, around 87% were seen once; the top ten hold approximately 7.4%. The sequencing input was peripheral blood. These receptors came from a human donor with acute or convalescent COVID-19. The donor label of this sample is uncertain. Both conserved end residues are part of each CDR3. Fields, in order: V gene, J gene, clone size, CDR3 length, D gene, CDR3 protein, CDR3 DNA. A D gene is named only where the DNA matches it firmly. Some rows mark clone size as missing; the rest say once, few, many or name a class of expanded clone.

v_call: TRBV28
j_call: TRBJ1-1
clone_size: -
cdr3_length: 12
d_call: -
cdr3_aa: CASSSRGAEAFF
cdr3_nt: TGTGCCAGCAGTTCAAGGGGCGCTGAAGCTTTCTTT

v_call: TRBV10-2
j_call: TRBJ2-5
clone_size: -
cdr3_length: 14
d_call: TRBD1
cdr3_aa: CASSGTAGEETQYF
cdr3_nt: TGCGCCAGCAGCGGGACAGCCGGCGAAGAGACCCAGTACTTC

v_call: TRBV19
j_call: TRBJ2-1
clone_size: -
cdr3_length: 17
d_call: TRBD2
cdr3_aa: CASRAPSLAGGHSEQFF
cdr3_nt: TGTGCCAGTAGGGCCCCATCTTTAGCGGGGGGGCATAGTGAGCAGTTCTTC

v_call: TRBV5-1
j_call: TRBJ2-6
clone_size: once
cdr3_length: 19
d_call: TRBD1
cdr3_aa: CASRAGGTGPSSGANVLTF
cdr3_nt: TGCGCCAGCAGGGCGGGTGGGACAGGCCCTAGCTCTGGGGCCAACGTCCTGACTTTC

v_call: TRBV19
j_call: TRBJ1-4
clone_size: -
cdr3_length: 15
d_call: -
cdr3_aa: CASSIRGPRALELFF
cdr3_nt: TGTGCCAGTAGTATTAGAGGCCCCAGGGCGCTGGAACTGTTTTTT

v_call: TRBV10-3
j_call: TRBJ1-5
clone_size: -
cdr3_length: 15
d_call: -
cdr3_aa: CAISRDGDSNQPQHF
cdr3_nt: TGTGCCATCAGCAGAGACGGAGATAGCAATCAGCCCCAGCATTTT

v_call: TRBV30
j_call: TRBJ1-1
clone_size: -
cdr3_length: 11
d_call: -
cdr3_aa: CAWSEGATTFF
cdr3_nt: TGTGCCTGGAGTGAAGGGGCAACGACTTTCTTT

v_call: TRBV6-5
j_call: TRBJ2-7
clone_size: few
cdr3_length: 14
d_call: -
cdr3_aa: CASSYQSGSYEQYF
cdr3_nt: TGTGCCAGCAGTTACCAGTCAGGTTCCTACGAGCAGTACTTC

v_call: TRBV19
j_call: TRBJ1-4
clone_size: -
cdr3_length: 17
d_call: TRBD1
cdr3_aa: CASSTGQGAATNEKLFF
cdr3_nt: TGTGCCAGTAGTACCGGACAGGGGGCTGCAACTAATGAAAAACTGTTTTTT

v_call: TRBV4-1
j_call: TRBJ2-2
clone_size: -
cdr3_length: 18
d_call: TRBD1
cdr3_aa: CASSQVSTGKSLTGELFF
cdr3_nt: TGCGCCAGCAGCCAAGTATCGACAGGGAAATCCCTCACCGGGGAGCTGTTTTTT

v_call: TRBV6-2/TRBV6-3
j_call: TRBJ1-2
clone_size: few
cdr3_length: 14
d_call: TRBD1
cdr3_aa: CASSYKGQINGYTF
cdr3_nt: TGTGCCAGCAGTTACAAGGGACAGATTAATGGCTACACCTTC

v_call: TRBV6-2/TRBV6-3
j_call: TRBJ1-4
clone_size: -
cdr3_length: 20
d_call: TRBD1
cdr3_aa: CASSYSPGQGPAATNEKLFF
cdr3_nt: TGTGCCAGCAGTTACTCCCCGGGACAGGGACCTGCCGCAACTAATGAAAAACTGTTTTTT

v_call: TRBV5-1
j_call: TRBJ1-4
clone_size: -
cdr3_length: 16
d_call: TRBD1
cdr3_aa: CASSPRGDRGNEKLFF
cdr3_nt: TGCGCCAGCAGCCCCCGTGGGGACAGGGGTAATGAAAAACTGTTTTTT

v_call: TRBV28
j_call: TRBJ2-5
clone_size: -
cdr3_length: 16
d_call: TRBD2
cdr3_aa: CASSSLGTSFRETQYF
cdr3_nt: TGTGCCAGCAGCTCCCTTGGGACTAGCTTTCGAGAGACCCAGTACTTC